The 29 T cell receptor beta chains in this list originate from one sample, sequenced in a study of blood T cell repertoires in COVID-19 (dated by TCRdb to about 2020). Libraries came from the immunoSEQ multiplex PCR assay. TCRdb's version of the immuneACCESS table is confined to in-frame rearrangements and falls short of the full clone set. An unresolved V gene accounts for under half of the shortfall where checked; the remainder is of unknown origin. The sample table shows fewer than 200,000 clones, and roughly 90% are seen once. Jointly, the top ten make up more than 25% of the sample. The sequencing input was peripheral blood. The receptors shown here come from a man in his 60s with acute or convalescent COVID-19.

This rearrangement joins TRBV6-2 or TRBV6-3 to TRBJ2-5, with D perhaps matching TRBD1 (5 bases). The CDR3 contains 14 residues. V dropped 6 bases and J dropped 2 bases, with 13 bases sitting between them. Germline V gene data show CDR1 as MNHEY and CDR2 as SVGEGT. The CDR3 loop reads CASSQTRVQETQYF. The CDR3 bases are TGTGCCAGCAGCCAGACCAGGGTGCAAGAGACCCAGTACTTC.

The chain combines TRBV3-1 (or the pseudogene TRBV3-2) with TRBJ1-4, with 7 bases matching TRBD1. This CDR3 contains 15 residues. The germline CDR1 and CDR2 sequences are LGHDT and YNNKEL (reference sequence). The junction had 6 bases not matched to a gene; V was cut back by 4 bases and J by 4 bases. The CDR3 sequence: CASSLKGQNNEKLFF. CDR3 nucleotide sequence: TGTGCCAGCAGCCTTAAGGGACAGAATAATGAAAAACTGTTTTTT.

V is TRBV5-4 and J is TRBJ2-2; D might be TRBD1 (5 bases). V lost 4 bases to trimming and J lost 7 bases, with 20 bases between them. The germline CDR1 and CDR2 sequences are SGHNT and YYREEE (reference sequence). CDR3 length: 16 amino acids. CDR3 region: CASSAQGRRKGGELFF. CDR3 bases: TGTGCCAGCAGCGCCCAGGGCCGGCGGAAAGGCGGGGAGCTGTTTTTT. Using reference TRBV5-4 and TRBJ2-2 for the parts outside the CDR3, the full variable domain is ETGVTQSPTHLIKTRGQQVTLRCSSQSGHNTVSWYQQALGQGPQFIFQYYREEENGRGNFPPRFSGLQFPNYSSELNVNALELDDSALYLCASSAQGRRKGGELFFGEGSRLTVL.

This clone has only one observation. The chain combines TRBV24-1 with TRBJ2-7, with D unclear. Germline V gives CDR1 KGHDR, CDR2 SFDVKD. V shed 0 bases and J shed 2 bases, with 7 bases lying between them. CDR3 length equals 14 residues. The chain's CDR3 is CATSDLDWTYEQYV. In DNA form, the CDR3 reads TGTGCCACCAGTGATTTGGACTGGACCTACGAGCAGTACGTC.

V usage is TRBV19 and J usage is TRBJ2-5, with TRBD1 identical over 8 bases. The V segment lost 6 bases and the J segment 9 bases; nucleotides outside the gene matches: 9. The CDR3 has 13 residues. From germline, CDR1 is LNHDA and CDR2 SQIVND (reference sequence). The CDR3 loop is CASRNRDRTPQYF. In DNA, the CDR3 is TGTGCCAGTAGAAACCGGGACAGGACCCCCCAGTACTTC.

The CDR3 loop reads CASHSSRGLDGGELFF. For the CDR3, the DNA is TGTGCCAGCCACAGCTCCAGGGGACTAGATGGCGGGGAGCTGTTTTTT. The V and J genes are TRBV6-6 and TRBJ2-2; TRBD2 matches at 8 bases. Germline CDR1 MNHNY, CDR2 SVGAGI (reference sequence). This CDR3 has 16 residues. J was trimmed by 7 bases and V by 8 bases; bases with no gene match: 15.

This clone was seen more than once but under ten times. The chain combines TRBV3-1 (or the pseudogene TRBV3-2) with TRBJ1-4; 7 positions match TRBD1. V gave up 8 bases and J gave up 8 bases; unmatched junction bases: 8. Germline CDR1 LGHDT, CDR2 YNNKEL (reference sequence). The CDR3 is 13 residues long. CDR3 sequence (DNA): TGTGCCAGCCAAGACAGGGACGGGGAAAAACTGTTTTTT. Translation: CASQDRDGEKLFF.

J is TRBJ1-2 and V is TRBV10-3; 11 nucleotides match TRBD1. This CDR3 contains 13 residues. Trimming cost V 7 bases and J 4 bases; bases outside gene matches: 2. Germline assignment: CDR1 ENHRY and CDR2 SYGVKD. CDR3 protein: CAITGQGGYGYTF. DNA of the CDR3: TGTGCCATCACGGGACAGGGGGGCTATGGCTACACCTTC.

The rearrangement joins TRBV30 to TRBJ2-6, with 8 positions matching TRBD2. V trimming: 2 bases; J trimming: 4 bases; junction bases outside the gene matches: 4. CDR3 size: 15 residues. Germline V gene data show CDR1 as GTSNPN and CDR2 as SVGIG (reference sequence). Written as DNA, the CDR3 is TGTGCCTGGAGTAGCGGGGGACCCGGGGCCAACGTCCTGACTTTC. This translates into CAWSSGGPGANVLTF. Filled out from reference TRBV30 and TRBJ2-6, the complete variable domain reads SQTIHQWPATLVQPVGSPLSLECTVEGTSNPNLYWYRQAAGRGLQLLFYSVGIGQISSEVPQNLSASRPQDRQFILSSKKLLLSDSGFYLCAWSSGGPGANVLTFGAGSRLTVL.

The chain joins TRBV6-5 to TRBJ1-2, with D unresolved. This CDR3 has 16 residues. Trimming pared 4 bases from V and 5 bases from J, leaving 20 bases between. In germline, CDR1 is MNHEY, CDR2 SVGAGI. The CDR3 nucleotides are TGTGCCAGCAGTTGGAACAGAAGATCCGACGTTTATGGCTACACCTTC. Encoded protein: CASSWNRRSDVYGYTF.

V gene TRBV2 combines with J gene TRBJ1-4, with a tentative D call TRBD1 (5 bases). Per germline, CDR1 SNHLY and CDR2 FYNNEI. The ends were cut back, 4 bases at V and 11 bases at J, with 11 bases in the middle. The CDR3 sequence is 12 residues long. CDR3 residues: CASSAQGEKLFF. The DNA for the CDR3 is TGTGCCAGCAGTGCCCAGGGTGAGAAACTGTTTTTT.

This chain uses TRBV7-6 with TRBJ2-7; 11 bases agree with TRBD2. This CDR3 has 16 amino acids. V shed 0 bases, J shed 2 bases, and the junction held 3 bases outside the gene matches. Looked up from germline, CDR1 is SGHVS and CDR2 is FNYEAQ. CDR3 residues: CASSLAGTSGAYEQYF. DNA for the CDR3: TGTGCCAGCAGCTTAGCCGGGACTAGCGGCGCCTACGAGCAGTACTTC.

This chain links TRBV11-1 with TRBJ1-4; D possibly corresponds to TRBD1 (5 bases). CDR3 size: 16 residues. Trimming took off 4 bases at V and 2 bases at J, with 14 bases between the two ends. CDR1 and CDR2 from the germline V gene are SGHAT and FQDESV (reference sequence). The CDR3 is CASSSSWRGTNEKLFF. Written as DNA, the CDR3 is TGTGCCAGCAGCTCATCTTGGCGGGGGACTAATGAAAAACTGTTTTTT.

The gene calls are TRBV5-6 and TRBJ1-1; no definite D call. CDR3 size: 11 residues. Germline CDR1 reads SGHDT; CDR2 reads YYEEEE. The V end lost 2 bases, the J end lost 7 bases, and 6 bases lay between the germline ends. Here the CDR3 DNA reads TGTGCCAGCAGCTTTCTAAGTGAAGCTTTCTTT. It codes for CASSFLSEAFF.

This clone has a single count. This chain connects TRBV11-3 to TRBJ1-2, with TRBD1 matching over 9 bases. The CDR3 contains 14 residues. Germline CDR1 and CDR2: SGHNT and YENEEA. V gave up 5 bases and J gave up 7 bases; unmatched junction bases: 8. Written as DNA, the CDR3 is TGTGCCAGCAGCGCGAGGGACAGGGTATTTGGCTACACCTTC. Its protein is CASSARDRVFGYTF.

The CDR3: CASSSGTGNEQYV. DNA for the CDR3: TGTGCCAGCAGCTCAGGGACAGGCAACGAGCAGTACGTC. V usage is TRBV5-8 and J usage is TRBJ2-7; 8 nucleotides agree with TRBD1. The CDR3 totals 13 residues. Germline V gene lookup returns CDR1 SGHTS and CDR2 YDEGEE. Trimming at V came to 3 bases and at J to 5 bases, leaving 4 bases not matched to a gene.

Points on this clone: In the same sample, other DNA sequences code for this CDR3. The V and J genes are TRBV11-3 and TRBJ1-1; unclear D gene. The CDR3 totals 14 residues. Deletions cut 4 bases from V and 1 base from J, with 10 bases between. CDR1 is SGHNT, CDR2 YENEEA, per germline. The CDR3, as DNA: TGTGCCAGCAGCTATAGACAAACGAACACTGAAGCTTTCTTT. This encodes CASSYRQTNTEAFF.

The chain carries TRBV14 and TRBJ1-1; 7 bases agree with TRBD1. In germline, CDR1 is SGHDN, CDR2 FVKESK. Trimming at V came to 2 bases and at J to 5 bases, leaving 2 bases not matched to a gene. The CDR3 has 13 amino acids. CDR3 sequence: CASSQQGGTEAFF. DNA of the CDR3: TGTGCCAGCAGCCAACAGGGGGGTACTGAAGCTTTCTTT.

A word on this clone: The sample carries other DNA sequences with the same CDR3. The rearrangement links TRBV2 to TRBJ1-5; no firm D call. Germline V gene lookup returns CDR1 SNHLY and CDR2 FYNNEI. Trimming stripped 3 bases from V and 0 bases from J, with 6 bases between. The CDR3 consists of 14 residues. CDR3 in DNA: TGTGCCAGCAGTGAGGGCAGTAGCAATCAGCCCCAGCATTTT. Protein: CASSEGSSNQPQHF.

J is TRBJ2-2 and V is TRBV4-1, with D possibly TRBD2 on 6 matching bases. V was pared by 7 bases and J by 3 bases, with 18 bases between. This CDR3 region has 16 residues. Germline values: CDR1 MGHRA, CDR2 YSYEKL. The CDR3 is CASTISGGSYTGELFF. The CDR3 nucleotides read TGCGCCAGCACCATCTCCGGGGGTAGTTACACCGGGGAGCTGTTTTTT.

The chain carries TRBV7-3 and TRBJ2-1; 7 bases agree with TRBD2. CDR3 size: 20 residues. Per germline, CDR1 SGHTA and CDR2 FQGTGA. The J segment lost 0 bases and the V segment lost 1 base, leaving 15 bases of the junction unmatched. In DNA form, the CDR3 reads TGTGCCAGCAGCTTAATCTCTATGGCTAGCGGAAGGAGCTCCTACAATGAGCAGTTCTTC. Translation gives CASSLISMASGRSSYNEQFF.

This clone was detected only once. The chain carries TRBV4-1 and TRBJ2-1; a weak D match, TRBD2 (5 bases). V lost 0 bases, J lost 2 bases, and 14 bases lay in between. Per the germline V gene, CDR1 is MGHRA and CDR2 is YSYEKL. This CDR3 region has 17 residues. The CDR3 reads CASSQDEGLQAYNEQFF. CDR3 DNA sequence: TGCGCCAGCAGCCAAGATGAAGGACTTCAGGCCTACAATGAGCAGTTCTTC.

This chain joins TRBV3-1 (or the pseudogene TRBV3-2) and TRBJ1-3; TRBD1 aligns across 10 bases. Germline lookup yields CDR1 LGHDT and CDR2 YNNKEL (reference sequence). V trimming: 6 bases; J trimming: 3 bases; junction bases outside the gene matches: 2. The CDR3 length is 14 residues. DNA for the CDR3: TGTGCCAGCAGGGGACAGGGGTATGGAAACACCATATATTTT. Its translation is CASRGQGYGNTIYF.

V and J are TRBV19 and TRBJ1-3, with TRBD1 identical over 12 bases. Per germline, CDR1 LNHDA and CDR2 SQIVND (reference sequence). V shed 4 bases and J 0 bases; nucleotides not matched to a gene: 10. This CDR3 region has 19 residues. This CDR3 reads CASSRRRAGQGASGNTIYF. In DNA form, the CDR3 reads TGTGCCAGTAGTAGAAGACGGGCGGGACAGGGGGCCTCTGGAAACACCATATATTTT. The whole variable domain, filled in from reference TRBV19 and TRBJ1-3, reads DGGITQSPKYLFRKEGQNVTLSCEQNLNHDAMYWYRQDPGQGLRLIYYSQIVNDFQKGDIAEGYSVSREKKESFPLTVTSAQKNPTAFYLCASSRRRAGQGASGNTIYFGEGSWLTVV.

The chain combines TRBV20-1 with TRBJ2-2, with 8 bases that match TRBD2. The CDR3 has 14 residues. J lost 9 bases, V lost 3 bases, and 9 bases had no gene match. Germline V lookup: CDR1 DFQATT, CDR2 SNEGSKA (reference sequence). The CDR3 sequence: CSASVVAGTRELFF. CDR3 in DNA: TGCAGTGCTAGTGTGGTAGCGGGAACCAGGGAGCTGTTTTTT.

J is TRBJ2-2 and V is TRBV9; D possibly corresponds to TRBD2 (6 bases). The CDR3 spans 19 residues. Trimming removed 0 bases from V and 4 bases from J, with 22 bases in between. Per germline, CDR1 SGDLS and CDR2 YYNGEE. CDR3 sequence reads: CASSVEGRRVPTSTGELFF. The CDR3 DNA is TGTGCCAGCAGCGTAGAAGGTAGGAGGGTCCCAACTTCCACCGGGGAGCTGTTTTTT.

This chain connects TRBV9 to TRBJ2-7; 13 nucleotides align to TRBD2. The CDR3 contains 18 residues. The junction had 13 bases not matched to a gene; V was cut back by 2 bases and J by 5 bases. Germline CDR1 SGDLS, CDR2 YYNGEE. The CDR3 is CASSVLPATSGRLDEQYF. Here the CDR3 DNA reads TGTGCCAGCAGCGTCCTCCCCGCGACTAGCGGGAGGCTCGACGAGCAGTACTTC.

The gene calls are TRBV5-1 and TRBJ2-5, with D perhaps TRBD2 (5 bases). CDR1 and CDR2 from the germline V gene are SGHRS and YFSETQ. This CDR3 is built from 13 residues. V was pared by 4 bases and J by 5 bases, with 12 bases between. CDR3 residues: CASSDGLGETQYF. The CDR3 DNA is TGCGCCAGCAGCGACGGACTTGGGGAGACCCAGTACTTC. The whole variable domain, remainder taken from reference TRBV5-1 and TRBJ2-5, is KAGVTQTPRYLIKTRGQQVTLSCSPISGHRSVSWYQQTPGQGLQFLFEYFSETQRNKGNFPGRFSGRQFSNSRSEMNVSTLELGDSALYLCASSDGLGETQYFGPGTRLLVL.

This chain links TRBV11-2 with TRBJ2-1, with TRBD1 matching over 7 bases. The V and J ends lost 5 bases and 4 bases, in that order; junction bases with no gene match: 5. The CDR3 length is 14 residues. Germline CDR1 is SGHAT and CDR2 is FQNNGV. The CDR3 DNA sequence: TGTGCCAGCAGCACGGGACAGATTTACAATGAGCAGTTCTTC. Its protein product is CASSTGQIYNEQFF.